This TCR beta chain emerged from a study of tumor-infiltrating lymphocytes in localized non-small cell lung cancer (dated by TCRdb to the early 2020s). The study in broad terms: Patients whose samples were collected after neoadjuvant chemotherapy, as well as both smokers and never-smokers and several histologies, were included in the cohort. Each patient contributed resected tumor tissue and uninvolved lung tissue from the same patient, described as non-adjacent to the tumor. Flow cytometry, multiplex immunofluorescence, RNA-seq, exome sequencing and proteomics were applied to the same patients as TCR sequencing, which was one of several integrated assays. In total, the ICON cohort consisted of 150 surgical patients with localized non-small cell lung cancer who had their tumors resected. The paired tumor versus uninvolved lung comparison of immunoSEQ T-cell fraction included a few dozen patients. The investigation overall reported the following: Higher T cell infiltration in tumors than in uninvolved lung tissue was supported by TCRbeta sequencing, consistent with immunofluorescence CD3 counts. TCR-derived T-cell fraction did not differ between the flow cytometry-defined immunotypes IM1 (good prognosis) and IM2 (poor prognosis). Assay coverage differed among patients according to how much tissue was available, so only a subset of the cohort had TCR sequencing. Recurrence-free survival showed no association with tumor T-cell fraction measured by TCR sequencing (p = 0.61). Because different assays used different pieces of the same tissue, intratumor heterogeneity could not be separated from technical variation.

The immunoSEQ assay used for TCR sequencing gave the T-cell fraction in both tumor and uninvolved lung tissue. The published analysis was carried out like this. To analyze survival, patients were divided into a high T-cell fraction group (upper tertile) and a low T-cell fraction group (lower two tertiles), and the two groups were compared using a log-rank test. A signed-rank test was used to test paired tumor versus uninvolved lung differences in T-cell fraction. Entries here come from immuneACCESS through TCRdb and include only in-frame sequences with V and J called. Some clones fail to appear in such tables; in the studies checked, an unresolved V gene covers under half of the shortfall, and the cause of the remainder is unknown. For V, J and clone size, that table is used; D and trimming come from the DNA. This sample is represented by 15,000 to 20,000 clones; roughly 73% of them were singletons. Around 4.5% of the sample is held by the ten biggest clonotypes.

The first patient joined ICON in early 2016, and enrollment wrapped up when the last patient was enrolled in the second half of 2018. From a subcohort of around 78 patients, fresh tumor and matched uninvolved tissue were collected for in-depth immune analyses, including TCR sequencing. No cell sorting was done, and TCR sequencing was instead run on DNA isolated from bulk tissue. In the case of this clone: Its antigen remains undetermined. Base-call qualities are not available, and no considerably larger clone is one nucleotide away.

In the germline V gene (reference sequence), CDR1 corresponds to GTSNPN and CDR2 to SVGIG. The CDR3 goes from the cysteine to the phenylalanine over 14 residues. Of all the DNA, just the CDR3 is kept, 42 bases in frame from base 1. Relative to germline, V is 3 bases shorter and J is 2 bases shorter, with 12 bases between their ends. The sequence was collected from a human donor with non-small cell lung cancer. The chain was built from TRBV30 and TRBJ2-3; 6 matching bases give a weak D call of TRBD1. Material for sequencing was lung tumor tissue. The DNA is TGTGCCTGGAGGGTGGACAGAGTCACAGATACGCAGTATTTT. It specifies CAWRVDRVTDTQYF.